This T cell receptor (beta chain) was retrieved from a study of blood T cell repertoires in COVID-19. The repertoire was sequenced with immunoSEQ multiplex PCR; TCRdb's copy has only in-frame clones and lacks some. Of 76,000 or so clones in the sample, 85% to 90% are singletons; the top ten hold about 15%. CDR1 and CDR2 from the germline V gene are SGHNT and YYREEE (reference sequence). The CDR3 is made up of 17 amino acids. V trimming: 0 bases; J trimming: 0 bases; junction bases outside the gene matches: 4. This clone has only one observation. The chain recombines TRBV5-4 with TRBJ2-1; 9 nucleotides line up with TRBD2. This sequence originates from a man at least 80 years old in a cohort sampled during active COVID-19. The source material was peripheral blood. Here the CDR3 reads CASSLGGGVSSYNEQFF. The CDR3 DNA sequence: TGTGCCAGCAGCTTGGGCGGGGGGGTGAGCTCCTACAATGAGCAGTTCTTC.